A single sample gave rise to the 14 T cell receptor beta chains below, sequenced in a study of low-dose radiotherapy and immunotherapy resistance in tumors (dated by TCRdb to between 2020 and 2023). The time point label for this specimen denotes: after trial treatment. The sample's treatment or condition label is to be understood as: LDRT plus nivolumab, ipilimumab, low-dose cyclophosphamide and aspirin (RACIN trial). The instrument was an Illumina HiSeq 2500. First-strand cDNA was synthesized with Superscript III and a set of TRAV- and TRBV-specific primers, covering both TCRalpha and TCRbeta chains. An approximately 20-cycle PCR with Phusion amplified the TCRs, pairing a constant-region primer with the adapter that was attached to the V primers. Starting from the raw public reads, TCRdb applied fastp trimming at Q25, assembled clones with MiXCR and retained in-frame beta chains. Identical CDR3 protein sequences are pooled into one entry, listed with their most common genes and DNA. This sample lists tens of thousands of distinct CDR3 sequences; 20% were detected once. Clones ranked in the top ten supply 13% of the sample.

Sequencing was performed on PBMCs, taken after low-dose radiotherapy plus immunotherapy. The receptors were gathered from a female donor with ovarian cancer.

In its sample, this clonotype was seen many times. The DNA of the CDR3 is TGTGCCACCAGTGATCCTAGCGGGAGCACAGATACGCAGTATTTT. The encoded protein is CATSDPSGSTDTQYF. This chain connects TRBV24-1 to TRBJ2-3; 8 bases map to TRBD2. Germline loops: CDR1 KGHDR, CDR2 SFDVKD. The CDR3 extends over 15 amino acids. The V and J ends lost 3 bases and 0 bases, in that order; junction bases with no gene match: 1.

The table lists this clonotype with many counts. V gene TRBV30 combines with J gene TRBJ2-6, with no clear D. Germline lookup yields CDR1 GTSNPN and CDR2 SVGIG (reference sequence). The CDR3 runs to 15 residues. The V gene lost 3 bases and the J gene lost 0 bases, with 9 bases spanning the gap. The CDR3 region has the DNA TGTGCCTGGAGCGGCGACGGCTCTGGGGCCAACGTCCTGACTTTC. It codes for CAWSGDGSGANVLTF.

This clonotype was observed at least ten times. The V call is TRBV27, the J call TRBJ1-6; tentatively, D is TRBD1 (6 bases). Germline-derived CDR1 and CDR2 are MNHEY and SMNVEV (reference sequence). V shed 5 bases and J shed 2 bases, with 10 bases lying between them. The CDR3 totals 15 residues. The CDR3 DNA sequence: TGTGCCAGCAGTAGGGGGGGGACCTATAATTCACCCCTCCACTTT. Protein: CASSRGGTYNSPLHF.

At least ten counts were recorded for this clonotype. The chain recombines TRBV2 with TRBJ2-2, with D tentatively TRBD1 (6 bases). Looked up from germline, CDR1 is SNHLY and CDR2 is FYNNEI. Trimming removed 6 bases from V and 6 bases from J, with 11 bases in between. The CDR3 runs to 13 residues. The CDR3 reads CASRVQGPGELFF. CDR3 DNA: TGTGCCAGCAGGGTACAGGGTCCCGGGGAGCTGTTTTTT.

This clonotype was recorded at least ten times. The rearrangement links TRBV24-1 to TRBJ2-2, with 8 bases matching TRBD1. Germline V CDR1 and CDR2: KGHDR, SFDVKD. Losses at the gene ends were 2 bases for V and 1 base for J; bases not matched to a gene: 2. This CDR3 spans 16 amino acids. The CDR3 bases are TGTGCCACCAGTGATTGGGGGACAGGGAACACCGGGGAGCTGTTTTTT. Amino acid sequence: CATSDWGTGNTGELFF.

V is TRBV11-2 and J is TRBJ2-6, with 8 positions matching TRBD2. The CDR3 extends over 18 amino acids. The germline V gene encodes CDR1 SGHAT and CDR2 FQNNGV. Germline trimming cut 4 bases from V and 4 bases from J; bases unmatched to any gene: 12. The CDR3 DNA reads as TGTGCCAGCAGCTCCCATAGCGGGATCGGGTCCGGGGCCAACGTCCTGACTTTC. As protein: CASSSHSGIGSGANVLTF.

There are many counts of this clonotype. The chain recombines TRBV7-2 with TRBJ2-7, with a possible D match to TRBD1 (6 bases). CDR1 SGHTA and CDR2 FQGNSA come from the germline V gene. V was cut by 0 bases and J by 7 bases, with 10 bases left in between. The CDR3 totals 13 residues. The CDR3 bases are TGTGCCAGCAGCTTAGCGTTTAGGGGGGAGCAGTACTTC. It translates to CASSLAFRGEQYF.

This clonotype was counted ten times or more. CDR3 loop: CASSTGEGTEAFF. CDR3 bases: TGTGCCAGTTCCACAGGTGAAGGCACTGAAGCTTTCTTT. V is TRBV7-3 and J is TRBJ1-1; possibly TRBD1 for D (5 bases). The ends were cut back, 9 bases at V and 4 bases at J, with 15 bases in the middle. The CDR3 runs 13 residues. Germline CDR1 and CDR2: SGHTA and FQGTGA.

This clonotype has ten or more counts. V usage is TRBV30 and J usage is TRBJ1-5; D not resolved. V was cut by 1 base and J by 2 bases, with 6 bases left in between. CDR1 GTSNPN and CDR2 SVGIG come from the germline V gene (reference sequence). The CDR3 extends over 13 amino acids. CDR3 DNA: TGTGCCTGGAGTGCCAGAGGCAATCAGCCCCAGCATTTT. Translating gives CAWSARGNQPQHF.

This rearrangement joins TRBV5-4 to TRBJ1-1; the D is unclear. The V end lost 2 bases, the J end lost 5 bases, and 7 bases lay between the germline ends. The CDR3 length is 12 residues. From germline, CDR1 is SGHNT and CDR2 YYREEE (reference sequence). The CDR3: CASSFGRTEAFF. Here the CDR3 DNA reads TGTGCCAGCAGCTTTGGGAGGACTGAAGCTTTCTTT.

The sample holds a few counts of this clonotype. The chain recombines TRBV2 with TRBJ2-5; the D gene is possibly TRBD2 (6 bases). V was shortened by 9 bases and J by 0 bases, with 11 bases between the two germline ends. The CDR3 length is 13 residues. Germline V gene lookup returns CDR1 SNHLY and CDR2 FYNNEI. As DNA, the CDR3 is TGTGCCAGTGTACGGGACTACCAAGAGACCCAGTACTTC. As protein: CASVRDYQETQYF.

Comments on this clonotype: This probably arose from a read error, given a far larger clone one base away. The V gene is TRBV5-1, the J gene TRBJ2-5; the D is unclear. The CDR3 consists of 14 residues. Germline V lookup: CDR1 SGHRS, CDR2 YFSETQ. Trimming pared 1 base from V and 11 bases from J, leaving 18 bases between. The CDR3 is CASSLFTRYNEQYF. The CDR3 DNA is TGCGCCAGCAGCTTGTTTACCCGCTACAATGAGCAGTACTTC.

A note on this clonotype: A read error is likely here: a far larger clone is one base away. The chain has TRBV28 and TRBJ2-3, with 10 positions matching TRBD2. V lost 5 bases to trimming and J lost 9 bases; unmatched junction nucleotides: 11. The CDR3 loop spans 15 amino acids. Germline loops: CDR1 MDHEN, CDR2 SYDVKM. Here the CDR3 DNA reads TGTGCCAGCAGTGTAAGCGGGGGGGCCCTCGACACGCAGTATTTT. Amino acids: CASSVSGGALDTQYF.

This clonotype was observed at least ten times. This CDR3 reads CASSFLGGGAYEQYF. For the CDR3, the DNA is TGTGCCAGCAGTTTCCTCGGCGGGGGGGCTTACGAGCAGTACTTC. The rearrangement uses TRBV28 and TRBJ2-7; TRBD2 matches 9 bases. Germline CDR1 and CDR2: MDHEN and SYDVKM. With 3 bases clipped from V and 4 bases from J, the junction kept 7 bases outside the gene matches. The CDR3 runs to 15 residues.